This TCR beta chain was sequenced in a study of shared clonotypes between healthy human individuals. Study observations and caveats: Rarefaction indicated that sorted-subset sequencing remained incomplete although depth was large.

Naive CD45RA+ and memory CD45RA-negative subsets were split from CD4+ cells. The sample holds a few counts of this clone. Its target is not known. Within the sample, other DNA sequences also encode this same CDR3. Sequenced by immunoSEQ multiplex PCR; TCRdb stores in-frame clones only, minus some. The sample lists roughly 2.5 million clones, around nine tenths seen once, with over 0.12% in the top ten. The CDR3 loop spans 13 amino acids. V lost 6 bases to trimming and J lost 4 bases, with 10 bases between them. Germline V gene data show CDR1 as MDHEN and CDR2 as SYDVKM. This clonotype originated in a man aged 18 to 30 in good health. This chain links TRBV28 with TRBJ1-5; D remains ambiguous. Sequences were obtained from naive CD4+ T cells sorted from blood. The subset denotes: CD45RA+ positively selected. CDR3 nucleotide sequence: TGTGCCAGCAGATGGACGGTTAATCAGCCCCAGCATTTT. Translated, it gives CASRWTVNQPQHF.